This T cell receptor beta chain is drawn from a study of control samples from healthy donors and cancer patients. Libraries were prepared by immunoSEQ multiplex PCR; TCRdb keeps only in-frame clonotypes and omits some of them. The repertoire includes over 150,000 clones, under 95% of them detected once, and approximately 1.5% sits in the top ten. The germline gives CDR1 SGHRS, CDR2 YFSETQ. CDR3 length: 14 residues. V dropped 4 bases and J dropped 1; count of bases not matched to a gene: 2. On this clone itself: Other DNA variants within this sample encode the same CDR3.

The chain carries TRBV5-1 and TRBJ1-1; 9 bases are a match to TRBD1. The sample comprised blood. This sequence originates from a woman between 18 and 29 years old in good health. The CDR3 DNA follows: TGCGCCAGCAGCCTGACAGGGGGGAACACTGAAGCTTTCTTT. Translating it yields CASSLTGGNTEAFF. The full variable domain, rest sourced from reference TRBV5-1 and TRBJ1-1, is KAGVTQTPRYLIKTRGQQVTLSCSPISGHRSVSWYQQTPGQGLQFLFEYFSETQRNKGNFPGRFSGRQFSNSRSEMNVSTLELGDSALYLCASSLTGGNTEAFFGQGTRLTVV.